This T cell receptor (beta chain) is drawn from a study of shared clonotypes between healthy human individuals. Selected positively for CCR7 and CD45RO-negative, naive CD8 cells excluded terminally differentiated effector memory CD45RA+ cells. This clone was seen only once. Its antigen remains unidentified. Study-wide findings and caveats: Several donors held about 5% of naive CD4 clonotypes in common.

Several immunoSEQ 96-well plates shared each subset's DNA, each plate a replicate. Data came from immunoSEQ multiplex PCR; TCRdb stores just in-frame clones and leaves some out. The table has over 2 million clones, 85% to 95% seen once; the top ten hold 1.1%. The CDR3 sequence is 14 residues long. The germline CDR1 and CDR2 sequences are MNHEY and SVGAGI. V was trimmed by 8 bases and J by 1 base, leaving 15 bases between them. Sequencing was performed on naive CD8+ T cells sorted from blood. The gene calls are TRBV6-5 and TRBJ2-7; D is possibly TRBD1 (5 bases). This sequence was found in a young man in good health. This chain's CDR3 is CASCGHYSSYEQYF. Here the CDR3 DNA reads TGTGCCAGCTGCGGACATTATTCATCCTACGAGCAGTACTTC.